One sample yielded the 30 T cell receptor beta chains listed below, sequenced in a study of blood T cell repertoires in COVID-19. The table came from immunoSEQ multiplex PCR; TCRdb's copy has only in-frame clones and leaves some out. Here the sample spans 200,000 to 250,000 clones, approximately 84% being singletons. The sample consisted of peripheral blood. These receptors all come from a man aged 50 or older with acute or convalescent COVID-19.

V and J are TRBV6-7 and TRBJ2-1; D gene uncertain. Being an ORF, TRBV6-7 has a function that is uncertain. V shed 9 bases and J shed 3 bases, with 12 bases lying between them. CDR3 length: 13 amino acids. The CDR3: CASYGGFYNEQFF. CDR3 DNA: TGTGCCAGTTATGGCGGCTTCTACAATGAGCAGTTCTTC.

Comment on this clone: One end of the junction varies from germline; a read error may be responsible. This chain links TRBV7-7 with TRBJ2-7, with 8 bases that match TRBD2. CDR1 is SSHAT, CDR2 FNYEAQ, per germline (reference sequence). The CDR3 loop spans 15 amino acids. The chain's CDR3 is CASSLRSGSTYEQYF. CDR3 coding DNA: TGTGCTAGCAGCTTGAGGAGCGGGAGTACCTACGAGCAGTACTTC.

This chain connects TRBV5-6 to TRBJ1-4, with TRBD1 matching 10 bases. The CDR3 is 15 residues long. The trim removed 4 bases at V and 6 bases at J, leaving 6 bases unmatched. CDR1 and CDR2 (germline): SGHDT, YYEEEE. The CDR3 bases are TGTGCCAGCAGCGGGACAGGGGCTTACGATGAAAAACTGTTTTTT. Residues: CASSGTGAYDEKLFF.

DNA for the CDR3: TGTGCCAGCAGCCGAGAACTAGCGGGAGGTTCCAATGAGCAGTTCTTC. This gives the protein CASSRELAGGSNEQFF. The chain combines TRBV7-8 with TRBJ2-1, with 12 positions matching TRBD2. Losses at the gene ends were 5 bases for V and 6 bases for J; bases not matched to a gene: 8. Per the germline V gene, CDR1 is SGHVS and CDR2 is FQNEAQ. The CDR3 is 16 amino acids.

This chain uses TRBV28 with TRBJ2-7, with 11 nucleotides matching TRBD2. Germline V CDR1 and CDR2: MDHEN, SYDVKM. CDR3 length equals 16 residues. Losses at the gene ends were 3 bases for V and 0 bases for J; bases not matched to a gene: 4. DNA of the CDR3: TGTGCCAGCAGTTTCGGGACTAGCGGTTCCTCCTACGAGCAGTACTTC. This sequence encodes CASSFGTSGSSYEQYF.

This clone was counted a single time. The V gene is TRBV3-1 (or the pseudogene TRBV3-2), the J gene TRBJ2-2, with D maybe TRBD1 (6 bases). Per the germline V gene, CDR1 is LGHDT and CDR2 is YNNKEL (reference sequence). The CDR3 has 13 amino acids. The V end lost 8 bases, the J end lost 1 base, and 8 bases lay between the germline ends. CDR3 residues: CASSDRNTGELFF. The CDR3, as DNA: TGTGCCAGCTCGGACAGGAACACCGGGGAGCTGTTTTTT.

This clone was seen only a few times. The rearrangement joins TRBV19 to TRBJ1-3; possibly TRBD1 for D (5 bases). The CDR3 runs to 14 residues. CDR1 is LNHDA, CDR2 SQIVND, per germline (reference sequence). Deletions cut 8 bases from V and 4 bases from J, with 15 bases between. The CDR3 DNA follows: TGTGCCAGTTCCCAGGGTGTGAGCGGAAACACCATATATTTT. Amino acid sequence: CASSQGVSGNTIYF.

The sample holds a few counts of this clone. The chain carries TRBV19 and TRBJ1-5; 9 bases are a match to TRBD1. The germline V gene has CDR1 LNHDA and CDR2 SQIVND (reference sequence). V dropped 4 bases and J dropped 6; count of bases not matched to a gene: 7. This CDR3 region has 15 residues. The CDR3 loop is CASSTRDREIQPQHF. CDR3 sequence (DNA): TGTGCCAGTAGTACGAGGGACAGGGAGATTCAGCCCCAGCATTTT. Based on the CDR3 plus reference TRBV19 and TRBJ1-5, the full variable domain is DGGITQSPKYLFRKEGQNVTLSCEQNLNHDAMYWYRQDPGQGLRLIYYSQIVNDFQKGDIAEGYSVSREKKESFPLTVTSAQKNPTAFYLCASSTRDREIQPQHFGDGTRLSIL.

This clone was counted only a few times. The J gene is TRBJ1-2, the V gene TRBV15, with a weak D call TRBD1 (5 bases). CDR1 and CDR2 from the germline V gene are LNHNV and YYDKDF (reference sequence). This CDR3 comprises 16 residues. V lost 0 bases and J lost 8, with 19 bases in between. The CDR3 is CATSRDRDVGQGGYTF. The DNA of the CDR3 is TGTGCCACCAGCAGAGATAGAGACGTCGGTCAGGGAGGCTACACCTTC.

V is TRBV6-5 and J is TRBJ1-2; 9 bases match TRBD1. CDR1 and CDR2 (germline): MNHEY, SVGAGI. The CDR3 length is 12 residues. The junction had 4 bases not matched to a gene; V was cut back by 10 bases and J by 4 bases. The DNA for the CDR3 is TGTGCCACCTGGGGACAGGGCTATGGCTACACCTTC. Amino acids: CATWGQGYGYTF.

V usage is TRBV9 and J usage is TRBJ2-7, with a possible D match to TRBD1 (5 bases). Germline CDR1 is SGDLS and CDR2 is YYNGEE. This CDR3 region has 14 residues. V lost 0 bases to trimming and J lost 2 bases, with 9 bases between them. CDR3 sequence: CASSVAMGPYEQYF. Written as DNA, the CDR3 is TGTGCCAGCAGCGTAGCAATGGGGCCCTACGAGCAGTACTTC.

This chain connects TRBV2 to TRBJ2-7; D possibly corresponds to TRBD2 (6 bases). V gave up 3 bases and J gave up 4 bases, with 19 bases separating them. The CDR3 has 16 residues. Germline V lookup: CDR1 SNHLY, CDR2 FYNNEI. CDR3 residues: CASSDPVGAGTYEQYF. CDR3 bases: TGTGCCAGCAGTGACCCAGTCGGGGCGGGGACTTACGAGCAGTACTTC.

The V gene is TRBV28, the J gene TRBJ2-7; 8 bases map to TRBD1. V shed 10 bases and J 7 bases; nucleotides not matched to a gene: 12. Germline CDR1 and CDR2: MDHEN and SYDVKM. This CDR3 has 13 residues. In DNA, the CDR3 is TGTGCCATTTCAGGCAGGGGGCCTGGTGAGCAGTACTTC. Protein product: CAISGRGPGEQYF.

The genes are TRBV7-2 and TRBJ2-7, with 10 bases lining up with TRBD2. The V gene end was trimmed by 5 bases and the J gene end by 4 bases; junction bases not matched to a gene: 5. From germline, CDR1 is SGHTA and CDR2 FQGNSA. This CDR3 comprises 14 residues. The CDR3 spells CASSLEAGGYEQYF. The DNA of the CDR3 is TGTGCCAGCAGCCTCGAAGCGGGAGGGTACGAGCAGTACTTC.

The genes are TRBV14 and TRBJ2-7, with D possibly being TRBD1 (5 bases). V was clipped by 1 base and J by 1 base, with 8 bases between them. The CDR3 spans 14 residues. Germline assignment: CDR1 SGHDN and CDR2 FVKESK. CDR3 sequence: CASSQGAGSYEQYF. In nucleotides, the CDR3 is TGTGCCAGCAGCCAAGGGGCAGGGTCCTACGAGCAGTACTTC. The entire variable domain, with the rest obtained from reference TRBV14 and TRBJ2-7, is as follows: EAGVTQFPSHSVIEKGQTVTLRCDPISGHDNLYWYRRVMGKEIKFLLHFVKESKQDESGMPNNRFLAERTGGTYSTLKVQPAELEDSGVYFCASSQGAGSYEQYFGPGTRLTVT.

The rearrangement uses TRBV24-1 and TRBJ2-7; 7 bases map to TRBD1. This CDR3 contains 15 residues. J was trimmed by 3 bases and V by 2 bases; bases with no gene match: 6. CDR1 and CDR2 from the germline V gene are KGHDR and SFDVKD. CDR3 residues: CATSDSKGGNYEQYF. The CDR3 region has the DNA TGTGCCACCAGTGATTCTAAAGGGGGCAACTACGAGCAGTACTTC.

This clone was seen more than once but under ten times. The chain employs TRBV5-1 and TRBJ1-5, with 9 nucleotides matching TRBD1. CDR1 is SGHRS and CDR2 is YFSETQ in the germline V gene. With V trimmed by 9 bases and J by 0 bases, 13 bases remained unmatched. The CDR3 runs 17 residues. CDR3 bases: TGCGCCACCGAGTCTGGGACAGGGCGTTATAGCAATCAGCCCCAGCATTTT. This translates into CATESGTGRYSNQPQHF.

V gene TRBV11-2 combines with J gene TRBJ2-1; 8 positions match TRBD2. Germline CDR1 reads SGHAT; CDR2 reads FQNNGV. After removal of 0 bases from V and 8 bases from J, the junction contained 0 bases not matched to a gene. The CDR3 sequence is 13 residues long. Written as DNA, the CDR3 is TGTGCCAGCAGCTTAGAACTAGCGGATGAGCAGTTCTTC. Amino acids: CASSLELADEQFF. The variable domain in full, with the rest retrieved from reference TRBV11-2 and TRBJ2-1, is EAGVAQSPRYKIIEKRQSVAFWCNPISGHATLYWYQQILGQGPKLLIQFQNNGVVDDSQLPKDRFSAERLKGVDSTLKIQPAKLEDSAVYLCASSLELADEQFFGPGTRLTVL.

J is TRBJ2-1 and V is TRBV7-9, with D unclear. V gave up 2 bases and J gave up 0 bases, with 8 bases separating them. The CDR3 has 15 residues. The germline V gene encodes CDR1 SEHNR and CDR2 FQNEAQ (reference sequence). In nucleotides, the CDR3 is TGTGCCAGCAGCTTATACCCGAGCTCCTACAATGAGCAGTTCTTC. This codes for CASSLYPSSYNEQFF.

This rearrangement joins TRBV10-3 to TRBJ2-7, with D unresolved. There are 16 residues in the CDR3. V gave up 0 bases and J gave up 0 bases, with 12 bases separating them. Germline CDR1 is ENHRY and CDR2 is SYGVKD. The CDR3 DNA reads TGTGCCATCAGTGAGTCGTTCATTGACAACTCCTACGAGCAGTACTTC. Its translation is CAISESFIDNSYEQYF.

The V and J genes are TRBV14 and TRBJ2-1; weak D call: TRBD1 (5 bases). The germline CDR1 and CDR2 sequences are SGHDN and FVKESK. Trimming stripped 4 bases from V and 8 bases from J, with 12 bases between. CDR3 length: 13 residues. For the CDR3, the DNA is TGTGCCAGCAGCCTTAGGGGTCAGGATGAGCAGTTCTTC. Protein: CASSLRGQDEQFF.

This clone occurred once. The V call is TRBV7-8, the J call TRBJ1-2, with TRBD1 matching over 9 bases. Per germline, CDR1 SGHVS and CDR2 FQNEAQ. V lost 5 bases, J lost 5 bases, and 9 bases stayed unmatched. CDR3 length: 15 amino acids. Here the CDR3 DNA reads TGTGCCAGCAGCGCGGGACAGGGCTCTCGTTATGGCTACACCTTC. Encoded protein: CASSAGQGSRYGYTF. Full variable domain (outside the CDR3, taken from reference TRBV7-8 and TRBJ1-2): GAGVSQSPRYKVAKRGQDVALRCDPISGHVSLFWYQQALGQGPEFLTYFQNEAQLDKSGLPSDRFFAERPEGSVSTLKIQRTQQEDSAVYLCASSAGQGSRYGYTFGSGTRLTVV.

The CDR3 sequence is CASRRGGSSGGGNTIYF. CDR3 DNA sequence: TGTGCCAGCAGGAGGGGGGGATCCTCGGGAGGTGGAAACACCATATATTTT. J is TRBJ1-3 and V is TRBV3-1 (or the pseudogene TRBV3-2); a weak D match, TRBD1 (6 bases). Trimming took 6 bases from V and 3 from J, leaving 21 bases between them. Per germline, CDR1 LGHDT and CDR2 YNNKEL (reference sequence). The CDR3 is 17 amino acids.

V gene TRBV18 combines with J gene TRBJ1-2; 9 positions match TRBD1. The CDR3 contains 14 residues. With 3 bases clipped from V and 7 bases from J, the junction kept 6 bases outside the gene matches. The germline gives CDR1 KGHSH, CDR2 LQKENI. CDR3 residues: CASSPGQGSAGYTF. The CDR3 DNA reads TGTGCCAGCTCACCGGGACAGGGTTCCGCTGGCTACACCTTC.

The gene calls are TRBV28 and TRBJ1-2, with a tentative D call TRBD1 (6 bases). The CDR3 extends over 13 amino acids. CDR1 is MDHEN, CDR2 SYDVKM, per germline. Trimming stripped 6 bases from V and 4 bases from J, with 12 bases between. CDR3 loop: CASSREGVYGYTF. CDR3 nucleotides: TGTGCCAGCAGCCGAGAGGGGGTCTATGGCTACACCTTC.

The CDR3 loop is CASSFSFTEAFF. DNA of the CDR3: TGTGCCAGCAGCTTCAGTTTCACTGAAGCTTTCTTT. The rearrangement uses TRBV11-3 and TRBJ1-1; D gene ambiguous. Germline V lookup: CDR1 SGHNT, CDR2 YENEEA. This CDR3 is built from 12 residues. V lost 3 bases to trimming and J lost 4 bases, with 6 bases between them.

This chain uses TRBV10-2 with TRBJ2-3; D unresolved. With 5 bases removed from V and 3 bases from J, the gap between germline ends came to 9 bases. The CDR3 extends over 13 amino acids. Germline loops: CDR1 WSHSY, CDR2 SAAADI. The CDR3 nucleotides are TGCGCCAGCAGTTCTGTCGGTACAGATACGCAGTATTTT. Amino acid sequence: CASSSVGTDTQYF.

A note on this clone: One end of the junction fails to match germline, which may point to a read error. The CDR3 reads CASRQVSTGELFF. The DNA of the CDR3 is TGTGCCAGCAGACAAGTCAGCACCGGGGAGCTGTTTTTT. This sequence joins TRBV14 and TRBJ2-2; no clear D gene. CDR1 is SGHDN and CDR2 is FVKESK in the germline V gene. The CDR3 has 13 residues.

The rearrangement uses TRBV6-5 and TRBJ1-2, with D hard to call. Trimming stripped 7 bases from V and 8 bases from J, with 14 bases between. The germline gives CDR1 MNHEY, CDR2 SVGAGI. CDR3 length: 12 residues. Written as DNA, the CDR3 is TGTGCCAGCACTCGCCGCGGGGTCGGCTACACCTTC. This encodes CASTRRGVGYTF.

The chain has TRBV5-1 and TRBJ1-4; tentative D call: TRBD1 (5 bases). Trimming left V 0 bases short and J 0 bases short, with 9 bases between. Per germline, CDR1 SGHRS and CDR2 YFSETQ. The CDR3 length is 16 residues. CDR3 bases: TGCGCCAGCAGCTTGGAACAGGCCGCAACTAATGAAAAACTGTTTTTT. Protein product: CASSLEQAATNEKLFF.